This T cell receptor (beta chain) came from a study of shared clonotypes between healthy human individuals. Some clones are missing from TCRdb's copy, which holds only in-frame ones; the method was immunoSEQ multiplex PCR. The data show approximately 530,000 clones, approximately 95% seen once. The specimen sequenced was naive CD4+ T cells sorted from blood. Subset here: CD45RA+ positively selected. This clonotype originated in a woman in her twenties or thirties in good health.

The CDR3 sequence is CASSKVRTGREQYF. CDR3 DNA sequence: TGTGCCAGCAGCAAAGTCAGGACGGGCCGCGAGCAGTACTTC. The chain combines TRBV21-1 with TRBJ2-7. TRBV21-1 is labeled a pseudogene. The CDR3 contains 14 residues.